The T cell receptor (beta chain) described here comes from a study of blood T cells in healthy people across ages. Trimming at V came to 6 bases and at J to 4 bases, leaving 10 bases not matched to a gene. This CDR3 region has 16 residues. Primed by a sample-barcoded 5' primer and a J-beta primer mix, a second PCR proceeded for about 7 to 11 cycles. MiXCR, run by TCRdb on the 5' RACE reads, gives a single entry per CDR3 protein. The data contain some 1,000,000 distinct CDR3 sequences, roughly 24% of them singletons. These same records also appear under a second study, on T cells of mothers and their children.

The chain uses TRBV12-3 or TRBV12-4 and TRBJ1-4, with 8 bases aligning to TRBD1. The sequencing input was blood. The source of this sequence is a girl aged 2 to 10 in good health. DNA of the CDR3: TGTGCCAGCAGGTTGGGACAGGATCCGTATAATGAAAAACTGTTTTTT. Its translation: CASRLGQDPYNEKLFF.